These 6 T cell receptor beta chains share one sample of origin, sequenced in a study of T cells after yellow fever vaccination. MiXCR, run by TCRdb on the 5' RACE reads, gives a single entry per CDR3 protein. Here the sample spans 200,000 to 250,000 distinct CDR3 sequences, 6.9% being singletons. This sample comprised CD4+ T cells sorted from PBMCs, obtained 15 days after the yellow fever booster vaccination. These receptors were obtained from a man in his thirties or forties who received the YFV17D yellow fever vaccine.

This clonotype came up many times. The V gene is TRBV7-9, the J gene TRBJ2-7, with TRBD2 identical over 11 bases. The CDR3 covers 17 residues. The V segment lost 5 bases and the J segment 5 bases; nucleotides outside the gene matches: 14. CDR1 is SEHNR, CDR2 FQNEAQ, per germline (reference sequence). CDR3 nucleotides: TGTGCCAGCAGCCCTTTCGGACTAGCGGGCCGCGGGGACGAGCAGTACTTC. It codes for CASSPFGLAGRGDEQYF.

This clonotype was seen a handful of times. This rearrangement joins TRBV5-1 to TRBJ2-3, with D perhaps matching TRBD2 (6 bases). Looked up from germline, CDR1 is SGHRS and CDR2 is YFSETQ. The CDR3 has 15 amino acids. The V end lost 2 bases, the J end lost 2 bases, and 12 bases lay between the germline ends. The CDR3 sequence: CASSFGWEVTDTQYF. The CDR3 nucleotides are TGCGCCAGCAGCTTTGGGTGGGAGGTCACAGATACGCAGTATTTT. Combining the CDR3 with reference TRBV5-1 and TRBJ2-3 gives the whole variable domain KAGVTQTPRYLIKTRGQQVTLSCSPISGHRSVSWYQQTPGQGLQFLFEYFSETQRNKGNFPGRFSGRQFSNSRSEMNVSTLELGDSALYLCASSFGWEVTDTQYFGPGTRLTVL.

This chain connects TRBV5-1 to TRBJ2-5; 9 bases map to TRBD1. The ends lost 4 bases at V and 3 bases at J; junction bases unmatched: 7. Germline V gene data show CDR1 as SGHRS and CDR2 as YFSETQ. This CDR3 has 15 amino acids. The CDR3 protein is CASSPQGAGEETQYF. CDR3 sequence (DNA): TGCGCCAGCAGCCCACAGGGGGCGGGTGAAGAGACCCAGTACTTC.

The chain links TRBV7-2 to TRBJ1-1; no clear D gene. The germline gives CDR1 SGHTA, CDR2 FQGNSA. This CDR3 region has 13 residues. The V end was cut by 3 bases, the J end by 4 bases, with 9 bases between. In nucleotides, the CDR3 is TGTGCCAGCAGCTTTCGGACCCCCACTGAAGCTTTCTTT. It encodes CASSFRTPTEAFF.

Here the CDR3 reads CASGATGGGTDTQYF. CDR3 DNA: TGTGCCAGCGGCGCTACCGGGGGTGGCACAGATACGCAGTATTTT. The chain uses TRBV25-1 and TRBJ2-3, with a weak D call TRBD2 (6 bases). The CDR3 is 15 amino acids. Trimming pared 8 bases from V and 1 base from J, leaving 16 bases between. Germline values: CDR1 MGHDK, CDR2 SYGVNS.

This clonotype was found many times. The chain links TRBV12-3 or TRBV12-4 to TRBJ2-1; 7 bases map to TRBD2. V was clipped by 6 bases and J by 5 bases; unmatched bases: 16. The CDR3 runs 17 residues. In nucleotides, the CDR3 is TGTGCCAGCAGCTTAAGAGGCGTCGGGACTAAGAACAATGAGCAGTTCTTC. This encodes CASSLRGVGTKNNEQFF.